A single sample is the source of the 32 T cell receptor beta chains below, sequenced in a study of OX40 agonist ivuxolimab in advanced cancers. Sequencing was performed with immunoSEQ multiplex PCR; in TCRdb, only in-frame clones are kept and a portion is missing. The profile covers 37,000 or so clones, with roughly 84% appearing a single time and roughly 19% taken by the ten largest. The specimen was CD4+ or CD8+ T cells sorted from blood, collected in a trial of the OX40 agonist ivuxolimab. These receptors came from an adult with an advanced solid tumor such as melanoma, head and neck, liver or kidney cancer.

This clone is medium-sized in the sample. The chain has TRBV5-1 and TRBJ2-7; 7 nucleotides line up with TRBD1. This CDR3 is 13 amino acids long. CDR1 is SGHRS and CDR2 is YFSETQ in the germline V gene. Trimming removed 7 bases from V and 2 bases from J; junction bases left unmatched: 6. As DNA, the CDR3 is TGCGCCAGCGCTAGAACAGGGGCCTACGAGCAGTACTTC. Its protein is CASARTGAYEQYF.

In nucleotides, the CDR3 is TGCGCCAGCAGCTTGGGAGACGGGAGCTCCTACGAGCAGTACTTC. It codes for CASSLGDGSSYEQYF. V and J are TRBV5-1 and TRBJ2-7, with a tentative D call TRBD2 (6 bases). This CDR3 is 15 amino acids long. Germline lookup yields CDR1 SGHRS and CDR2 YFSETQ. V was clipped by 0 bases and J by 0 bases, with 10 bases between them.

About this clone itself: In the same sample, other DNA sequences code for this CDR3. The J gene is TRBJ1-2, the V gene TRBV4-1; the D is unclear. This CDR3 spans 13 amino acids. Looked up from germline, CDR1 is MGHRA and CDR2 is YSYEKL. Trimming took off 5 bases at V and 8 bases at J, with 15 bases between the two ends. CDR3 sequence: CASSSMGGNGYTF. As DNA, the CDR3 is TGCGCCAGCAGCTCGATGGGAGGGAACGGCTACACCTTC.

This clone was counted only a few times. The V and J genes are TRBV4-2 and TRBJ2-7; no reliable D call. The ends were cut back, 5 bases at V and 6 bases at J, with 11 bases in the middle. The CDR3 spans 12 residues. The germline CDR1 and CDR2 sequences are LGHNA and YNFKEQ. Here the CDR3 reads CASSLEWSEQYF. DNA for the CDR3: TGTGCCAGCAGCTTGGAGTGGTCCGAGCAGTACTTC.

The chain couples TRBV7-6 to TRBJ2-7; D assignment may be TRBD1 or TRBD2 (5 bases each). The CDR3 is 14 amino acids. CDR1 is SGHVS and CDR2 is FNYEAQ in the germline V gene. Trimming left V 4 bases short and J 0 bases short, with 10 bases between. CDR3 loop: CASSSDSGSYEQYF. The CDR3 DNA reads TGTGCCAGCAGCTCCGACAGCGGCTCCTACGAGCAGTACTTC. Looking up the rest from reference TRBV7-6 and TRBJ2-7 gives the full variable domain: GAGVSQSPRYKVTKRGQDVALRCDPISGHVSLYWYRQALGQGPEFLTYFNYEAQQDKSGLPNDRFSAERPEGSISTLTIQRTEQRDSAMYRCASSSDSGSYEQYFGPGTRLTVT.

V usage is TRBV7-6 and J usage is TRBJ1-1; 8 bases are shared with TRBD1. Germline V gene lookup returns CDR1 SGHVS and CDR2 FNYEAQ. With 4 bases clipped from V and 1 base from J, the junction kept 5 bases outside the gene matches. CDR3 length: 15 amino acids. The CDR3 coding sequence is TGTGCCAGCAGCTCCCCGACAGGGGCGAACACTGAAGCTTTCTTT. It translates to CASSSPTGANTEAFF. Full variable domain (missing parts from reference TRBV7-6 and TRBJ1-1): GAGVSQSPRYKVTKRGQDVALRCDPISGHVSLYWYRQALGQGPEFLTYFNYEAQQDKSGLPNDRFSAERPEGSISTLTIQRTEQRDSAMYRCASSSPTGANTEAFFGQGTRLTVV.

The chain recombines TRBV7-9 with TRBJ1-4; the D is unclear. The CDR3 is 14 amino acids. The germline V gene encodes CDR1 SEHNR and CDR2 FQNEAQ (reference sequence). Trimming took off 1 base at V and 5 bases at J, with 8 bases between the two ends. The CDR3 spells CASSLVRPNEKLFF. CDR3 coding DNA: TGTGCCAGCAGCTTAGTAAGGCCAAATGAAAAACTGTTTTTT.

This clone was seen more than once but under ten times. The CDR3 coding sequence is TGTGCCAGCAGTCATGGGACTTTCCGCTCTGGAAACACCATATATTTT. Protein: CASSHGTFRSGNTIYF. The V gene is TRBV28, the J gene TRBJ1-3; D may be TRBD1 (5 bases). V dropped 5 bases and J dropped 0 bases, with 14 bases sitting between them. Germline V gives CDR1 MDHEN, CDR2 SYDVKM. The CDR3 has 16 residues.

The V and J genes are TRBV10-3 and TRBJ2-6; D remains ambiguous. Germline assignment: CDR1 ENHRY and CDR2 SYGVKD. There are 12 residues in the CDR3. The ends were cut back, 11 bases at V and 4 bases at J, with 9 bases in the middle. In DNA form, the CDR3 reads TGTGCCTGCCTGGGGGGGGCCAACGTCCTGACTTTC. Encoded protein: CACLGGANVLTF.

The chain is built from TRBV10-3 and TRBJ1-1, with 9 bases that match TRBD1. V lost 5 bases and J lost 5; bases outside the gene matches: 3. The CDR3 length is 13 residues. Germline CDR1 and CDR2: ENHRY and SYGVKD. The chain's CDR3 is CAISSDRGTEAFF. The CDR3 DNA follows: TGTGCCATCAGTTCGGACAGGGGAACTGAAGCTTTCTTT.

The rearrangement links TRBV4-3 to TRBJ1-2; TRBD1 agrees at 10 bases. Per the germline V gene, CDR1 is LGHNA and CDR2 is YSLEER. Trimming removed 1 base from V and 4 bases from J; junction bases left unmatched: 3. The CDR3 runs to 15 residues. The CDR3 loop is CASSQGQGAVYGYTF. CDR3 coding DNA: TGCGCCAGCAGCCAAGGACAGGGGGCTGTCTATGGCTACACCTTC.

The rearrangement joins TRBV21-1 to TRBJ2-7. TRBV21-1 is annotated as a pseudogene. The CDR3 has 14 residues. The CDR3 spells CASSKRAGTYEQYF. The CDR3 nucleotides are TGTGCCAGCAGCAAAAGGGCAGGAACCTACGAGCAGTACTTC.

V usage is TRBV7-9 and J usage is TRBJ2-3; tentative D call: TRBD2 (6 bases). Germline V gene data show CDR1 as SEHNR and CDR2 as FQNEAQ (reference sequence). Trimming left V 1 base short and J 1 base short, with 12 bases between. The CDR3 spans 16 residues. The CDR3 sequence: CASSLGNRGGTDTQYF. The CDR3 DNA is TGTGCCAGCAGCTTAGGCAACCGCGGGGGCACAGATACGCAGTATTTT.

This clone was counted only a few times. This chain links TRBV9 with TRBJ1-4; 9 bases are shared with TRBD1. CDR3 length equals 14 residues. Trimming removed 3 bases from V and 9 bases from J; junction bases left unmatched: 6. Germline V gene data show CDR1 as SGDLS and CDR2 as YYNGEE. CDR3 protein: CASSGTGEEKKLFF. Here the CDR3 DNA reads TGTGCCAGCAGCGGGACAGGGGAGGAGAAAAAACTGTTTTTT.

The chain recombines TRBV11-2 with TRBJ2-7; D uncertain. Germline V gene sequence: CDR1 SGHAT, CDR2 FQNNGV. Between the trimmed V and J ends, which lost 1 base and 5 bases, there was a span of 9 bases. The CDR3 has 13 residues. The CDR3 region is CASSLVRVNEQYF. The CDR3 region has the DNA TGTGCCAGCAGCTTAGTAAGGGTCAACGAGCAGTACTTC.

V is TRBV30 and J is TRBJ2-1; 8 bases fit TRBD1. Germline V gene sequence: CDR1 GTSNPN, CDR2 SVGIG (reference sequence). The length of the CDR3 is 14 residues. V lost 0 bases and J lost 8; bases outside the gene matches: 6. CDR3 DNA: TGTGCCTGGAGTGTGGGGACAGGCGGGGATGAGCAGTTCTTC. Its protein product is CAWSVGTGGDEQFF.

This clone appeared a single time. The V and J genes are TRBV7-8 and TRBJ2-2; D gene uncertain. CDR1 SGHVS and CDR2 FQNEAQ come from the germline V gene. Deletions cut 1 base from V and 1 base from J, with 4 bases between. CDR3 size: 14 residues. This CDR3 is CASSLVKNTGELFF. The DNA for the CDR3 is TGTGCCAGCAGCTTAGTGAAGAACACCGGGGAGCTGTTTTTT.

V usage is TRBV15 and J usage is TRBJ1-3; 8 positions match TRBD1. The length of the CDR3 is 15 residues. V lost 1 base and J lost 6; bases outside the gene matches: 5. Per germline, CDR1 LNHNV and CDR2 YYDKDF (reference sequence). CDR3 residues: CATSRAGTGLNTIYF. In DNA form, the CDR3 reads TGTGCCACCAGCAGAGCCGGGACAGGACTAAACACCATATATTTT. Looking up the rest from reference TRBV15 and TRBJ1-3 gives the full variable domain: DAMVIQNPRYQVTQFGKPVTLSCSQTLNHNVMYWYQQKSSQAPKLLFHYYDKDFNNEADTPDNFQSRRPNTSFCFLDIRSPGLGDTAMYLCATSRAGTGLNTIYFGEGSWLTVV.

CDR3 DNA sequence: TGCGCCAGCAGCCCTCTGGGGACAGGGGGCGGGCAGCCCCAGCATTTT. Translation gives CASSPLGTGGGQPQHF. V usage is TRBV4-1 and J usage is TRBJ1-5; the match to TRBD1 covers 12 bases. V trimming: 4 bases; J trimming: 7 bases; junction bases outside the gene matches: 8. CDR1 MGHRA and CDR2 YSYEKL come from the germline V gene. The CDR3 loop spans 16 amino acids.

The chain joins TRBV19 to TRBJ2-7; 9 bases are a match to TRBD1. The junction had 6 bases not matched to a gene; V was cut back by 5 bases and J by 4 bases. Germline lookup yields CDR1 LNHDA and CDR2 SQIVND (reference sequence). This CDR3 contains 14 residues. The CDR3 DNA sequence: TGTGCCAGTAGTGGGGGACAGGGCTGGTACGAGCAGTACTTC. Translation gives CASSGGQGWYEQYF.

CDR3 amino acids: CASSKKSDGSYEQYF. The DNA of the CDR3 is TGTGCCAGCAGCAAAAAATCGGACGGCTCCTACGAGCAGTACTTC. V usage is TRBV7-9 and J usage is TRBJ2-7; D is ambiguous. Trimming left V 5 bases short and J 0 bases short, with 14 bases between. Germline V CDR1 and CDR2: SEHNR, FQNEAQ (reference sequence). The length of the CDR3 is 15 residues.

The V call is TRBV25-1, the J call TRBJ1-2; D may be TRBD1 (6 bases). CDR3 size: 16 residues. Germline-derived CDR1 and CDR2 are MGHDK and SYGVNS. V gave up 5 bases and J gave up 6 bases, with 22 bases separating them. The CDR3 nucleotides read TGTGCCAGCAGTCCCGAGGGTTGGGGGCGCGTCGATGGCTACACCTTC. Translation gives CASSPEGWGRVDGYTF.

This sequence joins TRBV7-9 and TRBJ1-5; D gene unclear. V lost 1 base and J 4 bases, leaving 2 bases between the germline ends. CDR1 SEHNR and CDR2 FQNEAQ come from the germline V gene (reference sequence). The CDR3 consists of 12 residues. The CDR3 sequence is CASSLGNQPQHF. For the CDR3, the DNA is TGTGCCAGCAGCTTAGGGAATCAGCCCCAGCATTTT.

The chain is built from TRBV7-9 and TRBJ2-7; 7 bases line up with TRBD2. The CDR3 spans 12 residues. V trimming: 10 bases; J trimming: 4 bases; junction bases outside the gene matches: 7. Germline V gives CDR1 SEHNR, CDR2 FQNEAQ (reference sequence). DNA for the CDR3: TGTGCCATTGGGGCTAGCGGATACGAGCAGTACTTC. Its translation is CAIGASGYEQYF.

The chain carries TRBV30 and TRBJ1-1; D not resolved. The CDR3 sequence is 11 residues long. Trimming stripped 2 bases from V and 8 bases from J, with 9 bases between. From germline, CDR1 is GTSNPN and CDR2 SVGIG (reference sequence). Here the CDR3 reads CAWSPSYEAFF. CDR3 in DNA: TGTGCCTGGAGTCCGTCATACGAAGCTTTCTTT.

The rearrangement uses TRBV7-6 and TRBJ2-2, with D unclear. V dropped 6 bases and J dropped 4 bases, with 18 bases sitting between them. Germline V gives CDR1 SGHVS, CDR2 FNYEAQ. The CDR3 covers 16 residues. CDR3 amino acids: CASSRGPNGGTGELFF. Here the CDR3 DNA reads TGTGCCAGCAGTCGCGGACCAAACGGTGGCACCGGGGAGCTGTTTTTT.

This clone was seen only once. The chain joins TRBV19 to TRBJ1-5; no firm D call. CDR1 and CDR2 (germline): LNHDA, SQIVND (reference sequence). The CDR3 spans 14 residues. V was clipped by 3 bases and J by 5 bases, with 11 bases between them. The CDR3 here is CASSIWSGDQPQHF. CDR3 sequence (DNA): TGTGCCAGTAGTATTTGGTCCGGGGATCAGCCCCAGCATTTT.

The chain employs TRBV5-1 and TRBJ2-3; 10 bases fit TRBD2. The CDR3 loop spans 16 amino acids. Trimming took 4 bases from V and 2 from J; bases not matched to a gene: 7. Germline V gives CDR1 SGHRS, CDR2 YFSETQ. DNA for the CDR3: TGCGCCAGCAGCGAGGGGACTAGCGCTCTCACAGATACGCAGTATTTT. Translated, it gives CASSEGTSALTDTQYF. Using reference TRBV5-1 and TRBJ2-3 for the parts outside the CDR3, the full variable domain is KAGVTQTPRYLIKTRGQQVTLSCSPISGHRSVSWYQQTPGQGLQFLFEYFSETQRNKGNFPGRFSGRQFSNSRSEMNVSTLELGDSALYLCASSEGTSALTDTQYFGPGTRLTVL.

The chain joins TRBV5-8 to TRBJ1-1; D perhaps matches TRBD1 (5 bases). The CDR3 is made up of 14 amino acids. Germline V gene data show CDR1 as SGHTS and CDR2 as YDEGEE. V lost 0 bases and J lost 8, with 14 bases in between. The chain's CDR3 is CASSLVGTAKEAFF. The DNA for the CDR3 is TGTGCCAGCAGCTTGGTAGGGACCGCAAAAGAAGCTTTCTTT.

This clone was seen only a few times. The CDR3 DNA reads as TGTGCCTGGAGTGATAATTCTGAAGCTTTCTTT. Translation gives CAWSDNSEAFF. The rearrangement joins TRBV30 to TRBJ1-1; the D is unclear. Trimming took off 1 base at V and 6 bases at J, with 6 bases between the two ends. Germline CDR1 reads GTSNPN; CDR2 reads SVGIG (reference sequence). The CDR3 length is 11 residues.

Written as DNA, the CDR3 is TGTGCCAGTAGAAAAGGGACAGGGTACTATGGCTACACCTTC. Translation: CASRKGTGYYGYTF. The V call is TRBV19, the J call TRBJ1-2, with 9 bases matching TRBD1. The V gene end was trimmed by 6 bases and the J gene end by 3 bases; junction bases not matched to a gene: 5. The CDR3 is 14 amino acids. Germline V gene lookup returns CDR1 LNHDA and CDR2 SQIVND (reference sequence).

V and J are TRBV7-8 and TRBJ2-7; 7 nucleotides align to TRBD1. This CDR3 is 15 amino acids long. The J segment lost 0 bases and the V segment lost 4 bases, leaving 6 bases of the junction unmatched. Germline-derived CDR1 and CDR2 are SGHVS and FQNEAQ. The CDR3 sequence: CASSSGRQGSYEQYF. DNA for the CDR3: TGTGCCAGCAGCTCCGGCCGACAGGGCTCCTACGAGCAGTACTTC.